This T cell receptor beta chain was sequenced in a study of cytomegalovirus exposure and HLA in healthy donors. Whole-study findings and limits: According to the study, roughly 160 TCR beta chains were cytomegalovirus-associated. Sequencing had likely introduced a cluster of highly shared sequence variants as an artifact.

Use of 60 Vbeta and 13 Jbeta primers characterized the PCR. Sequencing used immunoSEQ multiplex PCR; TCRdb keeps in-frame clones, though not all of them. This table holds some 120,000 clones, about 76% found once. In germline, CDR1 is SSHAT, CDR2 FNYEAQ (reference sequence). The CDR3 contains 15 residues. Turning to this clone: Its antigen is undetermined. The junction departs from the called germline gene at one end, perhaps through a read error.

This chain uses TRBV7-7 with TRBJ2-5; D perhaps matches TRBD1 (5 bases). Sequenced: PBMCs. The receptor's source is a woman aged 25 to 39 in good health and CMV-seronegative. The CDR3: CASSLNTGGRETQYF. Written as DNA, the CDR3 is TGTGCTAGCAGCTTGAATACAGGCGGTAGAGAGACCCAGTACTTC.